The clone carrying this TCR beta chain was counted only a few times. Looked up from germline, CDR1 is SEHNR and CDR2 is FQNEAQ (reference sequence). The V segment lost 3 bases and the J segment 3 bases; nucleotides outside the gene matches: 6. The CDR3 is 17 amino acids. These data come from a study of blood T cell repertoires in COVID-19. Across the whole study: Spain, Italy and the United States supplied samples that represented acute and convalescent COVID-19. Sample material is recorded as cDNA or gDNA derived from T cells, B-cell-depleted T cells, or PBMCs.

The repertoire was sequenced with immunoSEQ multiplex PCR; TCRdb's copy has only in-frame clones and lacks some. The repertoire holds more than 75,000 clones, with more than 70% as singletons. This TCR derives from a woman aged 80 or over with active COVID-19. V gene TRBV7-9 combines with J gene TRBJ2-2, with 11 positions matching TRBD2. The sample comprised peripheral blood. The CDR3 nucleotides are TGTGCCAGCAGCTTTGTGACTAGCGGGATGTACACCGGGGAGCTGTTTTTT. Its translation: CASSFVTSGMYTGELFF.